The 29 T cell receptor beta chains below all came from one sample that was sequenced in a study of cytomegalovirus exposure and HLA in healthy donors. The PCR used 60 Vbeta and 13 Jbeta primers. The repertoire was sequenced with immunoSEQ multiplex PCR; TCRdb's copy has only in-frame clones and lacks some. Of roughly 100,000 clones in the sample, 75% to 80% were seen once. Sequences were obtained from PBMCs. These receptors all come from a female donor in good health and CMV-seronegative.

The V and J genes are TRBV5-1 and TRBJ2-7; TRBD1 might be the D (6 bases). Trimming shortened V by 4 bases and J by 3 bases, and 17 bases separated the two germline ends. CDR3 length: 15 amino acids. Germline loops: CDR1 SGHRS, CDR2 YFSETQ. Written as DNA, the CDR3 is TGCGCCAGCAGCCGAGAGGGACAACCAAACTACGAGCAGTACTTC. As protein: CASSREGQPNYEQYF.

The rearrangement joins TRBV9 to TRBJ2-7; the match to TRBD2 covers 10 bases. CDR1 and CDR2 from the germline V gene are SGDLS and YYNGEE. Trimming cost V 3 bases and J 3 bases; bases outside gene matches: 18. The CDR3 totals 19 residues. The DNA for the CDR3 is TGTGCCAGCAGCGGCCCGGAGGCTAGCGGGAGTCCGGCTTACTACGAGCAGTACTTC. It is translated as CASSGPEASGSPAYYEQYF.

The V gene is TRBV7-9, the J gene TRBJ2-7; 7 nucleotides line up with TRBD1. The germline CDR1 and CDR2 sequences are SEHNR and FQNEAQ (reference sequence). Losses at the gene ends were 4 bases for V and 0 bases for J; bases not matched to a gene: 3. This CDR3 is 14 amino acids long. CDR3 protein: CASSSQGISYEQYF. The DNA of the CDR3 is TGTGCCAGCAGCTCACAGGGGATCTCCTACGAGCAGTACTTC.

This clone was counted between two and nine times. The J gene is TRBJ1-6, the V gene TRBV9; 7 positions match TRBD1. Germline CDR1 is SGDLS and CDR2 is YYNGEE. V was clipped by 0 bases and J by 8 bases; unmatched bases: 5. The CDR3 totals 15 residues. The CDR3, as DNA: TGTGCCAGCAGCGTAGATCAAGGGGGCTATTCACCCCTCCACTTT. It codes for CASSVDQGGYSPLHF.

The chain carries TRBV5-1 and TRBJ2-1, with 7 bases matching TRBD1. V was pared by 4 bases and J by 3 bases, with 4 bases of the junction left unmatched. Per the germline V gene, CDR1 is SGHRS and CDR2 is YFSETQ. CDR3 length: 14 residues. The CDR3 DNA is TGCGCCAGCAGCATCCGGGACAGCTACAATGAGCAGTTCTTC. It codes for CASSIRDSYNEQFF.

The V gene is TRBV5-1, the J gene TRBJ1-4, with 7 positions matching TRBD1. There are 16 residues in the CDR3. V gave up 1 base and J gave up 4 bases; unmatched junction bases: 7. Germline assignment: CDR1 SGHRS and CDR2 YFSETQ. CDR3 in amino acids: CASSLPRTGGNEKLFF. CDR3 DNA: TGCGCCAGCAGCTTGCCACGGACAGGTGGTAATGAAAAACTGTTTTTT.

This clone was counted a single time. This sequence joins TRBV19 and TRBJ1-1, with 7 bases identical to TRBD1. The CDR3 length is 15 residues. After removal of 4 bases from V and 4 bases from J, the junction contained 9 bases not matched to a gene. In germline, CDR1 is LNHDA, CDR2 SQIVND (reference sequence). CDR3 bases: TGTGCCAGTAGTACAGTGGGACAGCCACCCACTGAAGCTTTCTTT. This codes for CASSTVGQPPTEAFF.

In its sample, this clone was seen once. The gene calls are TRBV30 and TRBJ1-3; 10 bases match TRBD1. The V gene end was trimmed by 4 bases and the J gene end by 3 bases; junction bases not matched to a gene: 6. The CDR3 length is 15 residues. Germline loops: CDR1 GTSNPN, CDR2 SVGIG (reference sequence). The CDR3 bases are TGTGCCTGGACCTCCTGGGACAGGGGTGGAAACACCATATATTTT. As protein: CAWTSWDRGGNTIYF.

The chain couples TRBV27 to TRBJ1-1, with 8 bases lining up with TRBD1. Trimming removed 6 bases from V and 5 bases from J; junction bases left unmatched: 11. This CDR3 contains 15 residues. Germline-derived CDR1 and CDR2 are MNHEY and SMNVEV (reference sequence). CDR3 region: CASRDRDLMGTEAFF. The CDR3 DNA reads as TGTGCCAGCAGGGACAGGGATTTAATGGGAACTGAAGCTTTCTTT.

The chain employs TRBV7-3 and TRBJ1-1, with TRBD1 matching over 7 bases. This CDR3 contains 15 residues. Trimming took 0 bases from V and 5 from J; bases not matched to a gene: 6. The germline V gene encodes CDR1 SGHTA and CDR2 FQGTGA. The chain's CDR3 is CASSLTGAGGTEAFF. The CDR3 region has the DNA TGTGCCAGCAGCTTAACGGGGGCAGGGGGGACTGAAGCTTTCTTT.

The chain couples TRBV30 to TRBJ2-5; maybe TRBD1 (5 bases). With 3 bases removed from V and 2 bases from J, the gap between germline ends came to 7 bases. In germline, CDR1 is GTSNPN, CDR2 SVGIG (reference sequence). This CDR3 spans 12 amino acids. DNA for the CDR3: TGTGCCTGGAGAACAGGTCAAGAGACCCAGTACTTC. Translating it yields CAWRTGQETQYF.

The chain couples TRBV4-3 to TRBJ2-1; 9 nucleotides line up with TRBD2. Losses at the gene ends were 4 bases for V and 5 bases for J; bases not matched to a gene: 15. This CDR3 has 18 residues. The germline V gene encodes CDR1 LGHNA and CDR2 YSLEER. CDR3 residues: CASSRENSRTSAHNEQFF. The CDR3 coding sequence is TGCGCCAGCAGCCGCGAGAATTCCCGGACTAGCGCCCACAATGAGCAGTTCTTC.

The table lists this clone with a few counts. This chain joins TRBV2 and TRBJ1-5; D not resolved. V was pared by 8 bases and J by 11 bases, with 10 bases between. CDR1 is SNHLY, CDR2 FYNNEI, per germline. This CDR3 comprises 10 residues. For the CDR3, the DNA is TGTGCCAGCGGTTTCGGGGCCCAGCATTTT. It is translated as CASGFGAQHF.

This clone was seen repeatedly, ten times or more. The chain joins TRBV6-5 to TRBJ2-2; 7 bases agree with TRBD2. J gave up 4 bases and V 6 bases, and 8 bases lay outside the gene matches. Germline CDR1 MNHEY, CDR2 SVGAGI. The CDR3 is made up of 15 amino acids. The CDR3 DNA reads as TGTGCCAGCAGGCGTTCTAGCGGAGGCACCGGGGAGCTGTTTTTT. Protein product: CASRRSSGGTGELFF.

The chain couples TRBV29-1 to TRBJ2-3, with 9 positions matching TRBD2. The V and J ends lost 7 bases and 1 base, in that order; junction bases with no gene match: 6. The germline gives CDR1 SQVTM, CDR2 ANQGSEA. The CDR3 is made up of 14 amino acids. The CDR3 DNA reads TGCAGCGCCCTCCGGACTAGCGGCACAGATACGCAGTATTTT. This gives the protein CSALRTSGTDTQYF.

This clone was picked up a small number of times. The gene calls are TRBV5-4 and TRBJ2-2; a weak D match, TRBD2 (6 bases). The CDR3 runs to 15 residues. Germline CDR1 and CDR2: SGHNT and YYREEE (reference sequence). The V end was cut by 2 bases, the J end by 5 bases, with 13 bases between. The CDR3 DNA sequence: TGTGCCAGCAGCTTCGGAGGGTCGGGAACCGGGGAGCTGTTTTTT. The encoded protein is CASSFGGSGTGELFF.

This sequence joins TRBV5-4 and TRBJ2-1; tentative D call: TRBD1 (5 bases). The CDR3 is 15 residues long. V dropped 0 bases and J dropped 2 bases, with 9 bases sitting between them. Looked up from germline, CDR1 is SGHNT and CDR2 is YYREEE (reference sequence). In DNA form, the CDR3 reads TGTGCCAGCAGCTTGGATCAGGGTACCTACAATGAGCAGTTCTTC. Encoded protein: CASSLDQGTYNEQFF.

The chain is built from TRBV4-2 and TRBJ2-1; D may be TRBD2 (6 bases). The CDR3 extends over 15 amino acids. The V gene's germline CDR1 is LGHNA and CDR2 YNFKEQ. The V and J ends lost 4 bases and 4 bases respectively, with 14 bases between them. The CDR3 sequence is CASSLLGGPYNEQFF. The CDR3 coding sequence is TGTGCCAGCAGCCTATTGGGGGGACCTTACAATGAGCAGTTCTTC.

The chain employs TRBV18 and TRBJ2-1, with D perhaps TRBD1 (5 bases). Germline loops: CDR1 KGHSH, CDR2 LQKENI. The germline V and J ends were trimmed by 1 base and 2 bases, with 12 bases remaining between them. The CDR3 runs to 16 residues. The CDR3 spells CASSPLSGNTYNEQFF. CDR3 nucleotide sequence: TGTGCCAGCTCACCACTTTCAGGGAATACCTACAATGAGCAGTTCTTC.

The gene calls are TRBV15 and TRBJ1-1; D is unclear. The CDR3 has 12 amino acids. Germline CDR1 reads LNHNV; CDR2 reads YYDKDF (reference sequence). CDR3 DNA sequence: TGTGCTACAACGACTAAGGTCACTGAAGCTTTCTTT. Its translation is CATTTKVTEAFF.

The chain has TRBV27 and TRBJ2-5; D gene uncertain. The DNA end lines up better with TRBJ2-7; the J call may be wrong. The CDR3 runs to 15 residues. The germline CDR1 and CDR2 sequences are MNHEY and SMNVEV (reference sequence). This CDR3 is CASSLGTSLRLEQYF. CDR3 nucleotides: TGTGCCAGCAGTTTGGGTACTTCTTTAAGACTCGAGCAGTACTTC.

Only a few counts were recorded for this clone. The chain's CDR3 is CSALRQGDYTF. CDR3 DNA: TGCAGTGCTCTACGACAGGGAGACTACACCTTC. The gene calls are TRBV20-1 and TRBJ1-2; 7 positions agree with TRBD1. The CDR3 extends over 11 amino acids. V gave up 5 bases and J gave up 10 bases; unmatched junction bases: 7. The germline gives CDR1 DFQATT, CDR2 SNEGSKA (reference sequence).

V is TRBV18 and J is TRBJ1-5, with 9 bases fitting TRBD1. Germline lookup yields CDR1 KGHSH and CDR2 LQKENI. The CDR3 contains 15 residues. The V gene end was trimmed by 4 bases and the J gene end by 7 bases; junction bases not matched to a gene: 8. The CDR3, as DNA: TGTGCCAGCTCACTCGAGGGACAGGGAAGGCAGCCCCAGCATTTT. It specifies CASSLEGQGRQPQHF.

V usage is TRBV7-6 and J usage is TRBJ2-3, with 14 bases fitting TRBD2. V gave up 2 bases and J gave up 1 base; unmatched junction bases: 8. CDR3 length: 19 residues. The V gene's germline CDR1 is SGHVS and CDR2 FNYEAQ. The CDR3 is CASSLTSGTSGGRTDTQYF. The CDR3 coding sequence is TGTGCCAGCAGCTTAACCTCCGGGACTAGCGGGGGTCGCACAGATACGCAGTATTTT. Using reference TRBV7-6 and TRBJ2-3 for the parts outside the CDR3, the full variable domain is GAGVSQSPRYKVTKRGQDVALRCDPISGHVSLYWYRQALGQGPEFLTYFNYEAQQDKSGLPNDRFSAERPEGSISTLTIQRTEQRDSAMYRCASSLTSGTSGGRTDTQYFGPGTRLTVL.

CDR3 nucleotide sequence: TGCAGCGTCGTCCCCGGGCAAGAGACCCAGTACTTC. Translation gives CSVVPGQETQYF. The chain employs TRBV29-1 and TRBJ2-5; D uncertain. Looked up from germline, CDR1 is SQVTM and CDR2 is ANQGSEA. V was shortened by 6 bases and J by 2 bases, with 10 bases between the two germline ends. The CDR3 is 12 amino acids.

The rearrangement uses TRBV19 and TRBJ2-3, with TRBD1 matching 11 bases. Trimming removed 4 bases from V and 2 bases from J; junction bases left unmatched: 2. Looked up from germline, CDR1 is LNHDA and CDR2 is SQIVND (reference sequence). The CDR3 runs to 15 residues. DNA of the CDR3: TGTGCCAGTAGTACGGGACAGGGGGACACAGATACGCAGTATTTT. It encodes CASSTGQGDTDTQYF.

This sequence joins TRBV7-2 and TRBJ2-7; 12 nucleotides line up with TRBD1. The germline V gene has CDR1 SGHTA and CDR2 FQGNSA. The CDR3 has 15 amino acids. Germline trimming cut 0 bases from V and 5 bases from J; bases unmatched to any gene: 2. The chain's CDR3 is CASSLAGTGGHEQYF. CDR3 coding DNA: TGTGCCAGCAGCTTAGCCGGGACAGGGGGCCACGAGCAGTACTTC.

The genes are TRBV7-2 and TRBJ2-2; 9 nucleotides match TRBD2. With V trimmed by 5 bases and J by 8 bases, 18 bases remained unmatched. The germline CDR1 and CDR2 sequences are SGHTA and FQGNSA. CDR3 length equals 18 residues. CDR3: CASSALGPTSSGSGELFF. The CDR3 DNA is TGTGCCAGCAGCGCCCTAGGCCCCACTAGTAGCGGGAGTGGGGAGCTGTTTTTT.

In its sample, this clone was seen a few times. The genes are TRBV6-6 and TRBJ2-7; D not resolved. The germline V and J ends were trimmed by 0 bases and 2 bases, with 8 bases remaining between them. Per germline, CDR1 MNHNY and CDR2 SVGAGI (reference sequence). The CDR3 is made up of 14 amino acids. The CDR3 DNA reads TGTGCCAGCAGTTACTCGGCAGGAACCTACGAGCAGTACTTC. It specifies CASSYSAGTYEQYF.